Following are 20 T cell receptor beta chains from one sample sequenced in a study of cytomegalovirus exposure and HLA in healthy donors. The PCR had 60 Vbeta and 13 Jbeta primers. Sequenced by immunoSEQ multiplex PCR; TCRdb stores in-frame clones only, minus some. The sample carries roughly 180,000 clones, 80% to 90% recorded once. The sequenced sample consisted of PBMCs. These receptors were obtained from a woman under 30 in good health and CMV-seronegative.

The chain joins TRBV11-1 to TRBJ1-1; 7 nucleotides line up with TRBD1. Germline V lookup: CDR1 SGHAT, CDR2 FQDESV (reference sequence). The V segment lost 3 bases and the J segment 0 bases; nucleotides outside the gene matches: 4. The CDR3 runs 15 residues. In DNA form, the CDR3 reads TGTGCCAGCAGCTTCTCACAGGGGCTGAACACTGAAGCTTTCTTT. It specifies CASSFSQGLNTEAFF.

The rearrangement links TRBV2 to TRBJ2-7, with D tentatively TRBD2 (5 bases). The germline V gene has CDR1 SNHLY and CDR2 FYNNEI. The CDR3 is 16 residues long. The germline V and J ends were trimmed by 5 bases and 1 base, with 18 bases remaining between them. Here the CDR3 reads CASSIRGWLESYEQYF. The CDR3 DNA is TGTGCCAGCAGTATCCGGGGTTGGCTGGAGTCCTACGAGCAGTACTTC. The whole variable domain, filled in from reference TRBV2 and TRBJ2-7, reads EPEVTQTPSHQVTQMGQEVILRCVPISNHLYFYWYRQILGQKVEFLVSFYNNEISEKSEIFDDQFSVERPDGSNFTLKIRSTKLEDSAMYFCASSIRGWLESYEQYFGPGTRLTVT.

The rearrangement uses TRBV7-2 and TRBJ2-7; D not resolved. CDR1 and CDR2 (germline): SGHTA, FQGNSA. There are 14 residues in the CDR3. Between the trimmed V and J ends, which lost 1 base and 0 bases, there was a span of 7 bases. CDR3 loop: CASSLDRYSYEQYF. In nucleotides, the CDR3 is TGTGCCAGCAGCTTAGATCGGTACTCCTACGAGCAGTACTTC.

V is TRBV14 and J is TRBJ2-1, with 7 nucleotides matching TRBD2. J was trimmed by 5 bases and V by 4 bases; bases with no gene match: 2. The CDR3 is 13 amino acids. Looked up from germline, CDR1 is SGHDN and CDR2 is FVKESK. The CDR3 spells CASSRLADNEQFF. As DNA, the CDR3 is TGTGCCAGCAGCCGGCTAGCGGACAATGAGCAGTTCTTC.

The chain has TRBV7-9 and TRBJ1-1; a weak D match, TRBD1 (5 bases). Trimming shortened V by 0 bases and J by 0 bases, and 11 bases separated the two germline ends. This CDR3 is built from 16 residues. Germline assignment: CDR1 SEHNR and CDR2 FQNEAQ (reference sequence). This chain's CDR3 is CASSLAGEGMNTEAFF. CDR3 nucleotides: TGTGCCAGCAGCTTAGCAGGGGAAGGAATGAACACTGAAGCTTTCTTT. Full variable domain (remainder filled in from reference TRBV7-9 and TRBJ1-1): DTGVSQNPRHKITKRGQNVTFRCDPISEHNRLYWYRQTLGQGPEFLTYFQNEAQLEKSRLLSDRFSAERPKGSFSTLEIQRTEQGDSAMYLCASSLAGEGMNTEAFFGQGTRLTVV.

The V gene is TRBV11-3, the J gene TRBJ2-4; D possibly corresponds to TRBD2 (5 bases). Germline-derived CDR1 and CDR2 are SGHNT and YENEEA. The CDR3 has 16 amino acids. The V end was cut by 2 bases, the J end by 6 bases, with 17 bases between. The CDR3 region is CASSLTGLNSGNIQYF. In DNA form, the CDR3 reads TGTGCCAGCAGCTTAACCGGACTGAATTCGGGAAACATTCAGTACTTC.

This chain uses TRBV28 with TRBJ1-1; perhaps TRBD1 as D (6 bases). Germline CDR1 MDHEN, CDR2 SYDVKM. The CDR3 spans 16 residues. Between the trimmed V and J ends, which lost 6 bases and 0 bases, there was a span of 17 bases. The CDR3 DNA is TGTGCCAGCAGCTCGAGCGGACAGCTTATGAACACTGAAGCTTTCTTT. As protein: CASSSSGQLMNTEAFF. The variable domain in full, with the rest retrieved from reference TRBV28 and TRBJ1-1, is DVKVTQSSRYLVKRTGEKVFLECVQDMDHENMFWYRQDPGLGLRLIYFSYDVKMKEKGDIPEGYSVSREKKERFSLILESASTNQTSMYLCASSSSGQLMNTEAFFGQGTRLTVV.

This sequence joins TRBV30 and TRBJ1-1; a weak D match, TRBD1 (5 bases). V was pared by 0 bases and J by 4 bases, with 6 bases between. The V gene's germline CDR1 is GTSNPN and CDR2 SVGIG (reference sequence). The CDR3 covers 12 residues. The CDR3 DNA sequence: TGTGCCTGGAGTGTCGGGGGCACTGAAGCTTTCTTT. Its protein is CAWSVGGTEAFF.

This chain joins TRBV28 and TRBJ1-4; D might be TRBD1 (5 bases). This CDR3 contains 13 residues. Trimming removed 8 bases at V and 5 bases at J, with 12 bases between. CDR1 and CDR2 from the germline V gene are MDHEN and SYDVKM. CDR3 coding DNA: TGTGCCAGCCGTCCGGGGGGAAATGAAAAACTGTTTTTT. Protein sequence: CASRPGGNEKLFF.

The chain combines TRBV4-3 with TRBJ1-4, with D hard to call. CDR3 length equals 15 residues. CDR1 is LGHNA and CDR2 is YSLEER in the germline V gene. V lost 0 bases to trimming and J lost 6 bases, with 11 bases between them. The CDR3 sequence is CASSQENSGDEKLFF. The CDR3 nucleotides read TGCGCCAGCAGCCAAGAAAATTCGGGAGATGAAAAACTGTTTTTT.

The chain carries TRBV28 and TRBJ2-7, with TRBD1 matching 7 bases. Germline values: CDR1 MDHEN, CDR2 SYDVKM. The ends lost 5 bases at V and 5 bases at J; junction bases unmatched: 9. This CDR3 comprises 14 residues. The CDR3 sequence: CASSRRQGKNEQYF. CDR3 DNA sequence: TGTGCCAGCAGTCGACGACAGGGTAAGAACGAGCAGTACTTC.

The chain joins TRBV2 to TRBJ1-1, with no clear D. Germline-derived CDR1 and CDR2 are SNHLY and FYNNEI. With 5 bases removed from V and 0 bases from J, the gap between germline ends came to 7 bases. The CDR3 is 13 residues long. As DNA, the CDR3 is TGTGCCAGCAGTCTGAGATTGAACACTGAAGCTTTCTTT. Translated, it gives CASSLRLNTEAFF.

V gene TRBV29-1 combines with J gene TRBJ2-3; the D gene is possibly TRBD1 (5 bases). V was shortened by 5 bases and J by 0 bases, with 12 bases between the two germline ends. The CDR3 has 14 amino acids. CDR1 and CDR2 from the germline V gene are SQVTM and ANQGSEA. The CDR3 region is CSVSAGLSTDTQYF. CDR3 coding DNA: TGCAGCGTTTCGGCAGGGTTAAGCACAGATACGCAGTATTTT.

The V call is TRBV5-1, the J call TRBJ1-1; 7 nucleotides agree with TRBD1. CDR1 is SGHRS, CDR2 YFSETQ, per germline. V lost 5 bases, J lost 3 bases, and 7 bases stayed unmatched. CDR3 length: 14 amino acids. The CDR3 loop reads CASRLGGKDTEAFF. The CDR3 nucleotides are TGCGCCAGCAGACTAGGGGGCAAGGACACTGAAGCTTTCTTT.

The chain recombines TRBV6-1 with TRBJ1-6; unclear D gene. The CDR3 spans 15 residues. Deletions cut 2 bases from V and 7 bases from J, with 12 bases between. The germline V gene has CDR1 MNHNS and CDR2 SASEGT. The CDR3 DNA is TGTGCCAGCAGTGAATCGGCGGAAGGAAATTCACCCCTCCACTTT. This translates into CASSESAEGNSPLHF.

This clone was seen only once. The V and J genes are TRBV11-2 and TRBJ2-7; a weak D match, TRBD2 (6 bases). Germline CDR1 is SGHAT and CDR2 is FQNNGV. V lost 1 base and J lost 2, with 9 bases in between. This CDR3 has 14 amino acids. In nucleotides, the CDR3 is TGTGCCAGCAGCTTAGCTAGCGCGACCTACGAGCAGTACTTC. Its translation is CASSLASATYEQYF.

This chain links TRBV29-1 with TRBJ2-7; 7 nucleotides agree with TRBD1. CDR1 and CDR2 (germline): SQVTM, ANQGSEA. This CDR3 contains 18 residues. Trimming at V came to 6 bases and at J to 0 bases, leaving 20 bases not matched to a gene. The CDR3 DNA follows: TGCAGCGTCCTACAGGGGCCTCGACTATTAAAGTCCTCCTACGAGCAGTACTTC. It translates to CSVLQGPRLLKSSYEQYF.

The V gene is TRBV5-6, the J gene TRBJ2-7; 10 nucleotides align to TRBD2. This CDR3 has 16 residues. The germline V gene has CDR1 SGHDT and CDR2 YYEEEE. J lost 5 bases, V lost 4 bases, and 12 bases had no gene match. In nucleotides, the CDR3 is TGTGCCAGCAGCATGGGACTAGCGCGAAGCTGGGACGAGCAGTACTTC. Protein product: CASSMGLARSWDEQYF.

This clone showed up just a few times. The rearrangement joins TRBV6-5 to TRBJ1-1; D is undetermined. Germline V gene data show CDR1 as MNHEY and CDR2 as SVGAGI. The CDR3 length is 13 residues. The V end was cut by 2 bases, the J end by 8 bases, with 12 bases between. CDR3 region: CASSYTVRGEAFF. CDR3 coding DNA: TGTGCCAGCAGTTACACAGTCCGGGGAGAAGCTTTCTTT.

The gene calls are TRBV28 and TRBJ2-3, with TRBD2 identical over 8 bases. Trimming at V came to 5 bases and at J to 3 bases, leaving 16 bases not matched to a gene. Per germline, CDR1 MDHEN and CDR2 SYDVKM. The CDR3 runs to 18 residues. CDR3 amino acids: CASSRTIPGLAGTDTQYF. CDR3 nucleotides: TGTGCCAGCAGTCGTACGATACCAGGACTAGCAGGTACAGATACGCAGTATTTT.